Presented here are 25 T cell receptor beta chains from one specimen sequenced in a study of cytomegalovirus exposure and HLA in healthy donors. Primers: 60 Vbeta forward and 13 Jbeta reverse. The table came from immunoSEQ multiplex PCR; TCRdb's copy has only in-frame clones and leaves some out. The sample shows nearly 110,000 clones, more than 65% of them seen only once. The source material was PBMCs. The receptor set was obtained from a young man in good health and CMV-seronegative.

The gene calls are TRBV2 and TRBJ2-7; 8 bases match TRBD1. CDR1 SNHLY and CDR2 FYNNEI come from the germline V gene. V was clipped by 9 bases and J by 0 bases; unmatched bases: 4. The CDR3 consists of 13 residues. CDR3 nucleotides: TGTGCCAGGGGACAGGAAGACTCCTACGAGCAGTACTTC. As protein: CARGQEDSYEQYF.

The chain carries TRBV7-9 and TRBJ2-7; 7 bases match TRBD1. This CDR3 spans 13 amino acids. Germline V gene lookup returns CDR1 SEHNR and CDR2 FQNEAQ (reference sequence). J lost 6 bases, V lost 1 base, and 3 bases had no gene match. CDR3 sequence reads: CASSLGTGPEQYF. DNA of the CDR3: TGTGCCAGCAGCTTAGGGACAGGCCCCGAGCAGTACTTC. Complete variable domain (other parts from reference TRBV7-9 and TRBJ2-7): DTGVSQNPRHKITKRGQNVTFRCDPISEHNRLYWYRQTLGQGPEFLTYFQNEAQLEKSRLLSDRFSAERPKGSFSTLEIQRTEQGDSAMYLCASSLGTGPEQYFGPGTRLTVT.

This clone was recorded once. The genes are TRBV7-8 and TRBJ2-2, with TRBD2 identical over 10 bases. The CDR3 contains 16 residues. Unmatched junction bases numbered 4, after V lost 5 bases and J lost 1 base. Germline CDR1 reads SGHVS; CDR2 reads FQNEAQ. CDR3 DNA: TGTGCCAGCAGCCCCCGGACTAGCGGGAACACCGGGGAGCTGTTTTTT. Its translation is CASSPRTSGNTGELFF.

J is TRBJ2-2 and V is TRBV7-6; 8 bases line up with TRBD2. Trimming took 4 bases from V and 0 from J; bases not matched to a gene: 10. Per the germline V gene, CDR1 is SGHVS and CDR2 is FNYEAQ. This CDR3 comprises 18 residues. The CDR3 loop reads CASSYPPTSVANTGELFF. As DNA, the CDR3 is TGTGCCAGCAGCTACCCCCCGACTAGCGTAGCGAACACCGGGGAGCTGTTTTTT.

The CDR3 loop reads CASSPAATGTKYQETQYF. CDR3 in DNA: TGTGCCAGCAGCCCCGCAGCGACCGGGACTAAGTACCAAGAGACCCAGTACTTC. This chain links TRBV4-2 with TRBJ2-5; 7 bases are a match to TRBD2. Germline V lookup: CDR1 LGHNA, CDR2 YNFKEQ. The CDR3 has 18 residues. Trimming took 4 bases from V and 0 from J; bases not matched to a gene: 14.

The rearrangement links TRBV6-1 to TRBJ1-5; possibly TRBD1 for D (6 bases). CDR1 and CDR2 (germline): MNHNS, SASEGT. The V gene lost 0 bases and the J gene lost 7 bases, with 16 bases spanning the gap. This CDR3 comprises 16 residues. The CDR3 DNA is TGTGCCAGCAGTGAAGCGTCGAGGGGGGGTAGCCAGCCCCAGCATTTT. This sequence encodes CASSEASRGGSQPQHF.

V gene TRBV19 combines with J gene TRBJ1-5; weak D call: TRBD1 (6 bases). The CDR3 contains 14 residues. The germline CDR1 and CDR2 sequences are LNHDA and SQIVND (reference sequence). V was trimmed by 9 bases and J by 3 bases, leaving 15 bases between them. The CDR3 sequence: CASGAGATNQPQHF. The CDR3 DNA follows: TGTGCCAGCGGGGCAGGGGCTACCAATCAGCCCCAGCATTTT.

This chain uses TRBV7-9 with TRBJ2-2; weak D call: TRBD1 (6 bases). Trimming stripped 10 bases from V and 1 base from J, with 22 bases between. There are 17 residues in the CDR3. Germline V gene data show CDR1 as SEHNR and CDR2 as FQNEAQ (reference sequence). This chain's CDR3 is CATTGPARTENTGELFF. The CDR3 DNA reads TGTGCCACCACGGGTCCAGCTCGGACAGAGAACACCGGGGAGCTGTTTTTT.

The chain employs TRBV12-2 and TRBJ1-1; the table's D call TRBD1 went unverified against the DNA. TRBV12-2 is a known pseudogene. The CDR3 contains 14 residues. The CDR3 region is CASRPGRGGTEAFF. The CDR3 DNA reads TGTGCAAGTCGCCCCGGCAGGGGTGGCACTGAAGCTTTCTTT.

The chain uses TRBV30 and TRBJ2-7, with D possibly matching TRBD1 (6 bases). Looked up from germline, CDR1 is GTSNPN and CDR2 is SVGIG (reference sequence). Trimming cost V 3 bases and J 6 bases, with 18 bases left between them. The CDR3 runs to 14 residues. This CDR3 is CAWRVQGGQGEQYF. The CDR3 DNA reads TGTGCCTGGAGAGTACAGGGTGGGCAAGGCGAGCAGTACTTC.

This chain joins TRBV5-4 and TRBJ2-7, with 10 bases lining up with TRBD1. J was trimmed by 13 bases and V by 4 bases; bases with no gene match: 14. Per the germline V gene, CDR1 is SGHNT and CDR2 is YYREEE (reference sequence). The CDR3 runs to 14 residues. The CDR3 loop reads CASSPDRGQRQVYF. CDR3 sequence (DNA): TGTGCCAGCAGCCCCGACAGGGGGCAAAGACAAGTATACTTC.

This clone was counted only a few times. J is TRBJ1-4 and V is TRBV7-9; no clear D gene. In germline, CDR1 is SEHNR, CDR2 FQNEAQ (reference sequence). Trimming pared 4 bases from V and 14 bases from J, leaving 17 bases between. This CDR3 has 13 amino acids. The CDR3 region has the DNA TGTGCCAGCAGCTGGAATAATGGCGGAGGGCTGTTTTTT. The encoded protein is CASSWNNGGGLFF. Combining the CDR3 with reference TRBV7-9 and TRBJ1-4 gives the whole variable domain DTGVSQNPRHKITKRGQNVTFRCDPISEHNRLYWYRQTLGQGPEFLTYFQNEAQLEKSRLLSDRFSAERPKGSFSTLEIQRTEQGDSAMYLCASSWNNGGGLFFGSGTQLSVL.

The chain employs TRBV19 and TRBJ2-5, with 10 positions matching TRBD2. Per germline, CDR1 LNHDA and CDR2 SQIVND (reference sequence). This CDR3 has 14 residues. V was clipped by 5 bases and J by 5 bases; unmatched bases: 5. The CDR3 sequence: CASSVAGGEETQYF. CDR3 coding DNA: TGTGCCAGTAGTGTAGCGGGGGGCGAGGAGACCCAGTACTTC.

This clone was counted once. The chain links TRBV4-2 to TRBJ2-3; 7 positions agree with TRBD2. The germline V gene has CDR1 LGHNA and CDR2 YNFKEQ. Unmatched junction bases numbered 16, after V lost 4 bases and J lost 3 bases. This CDR3 contains 18 residues. This chain's CDR3 is CASSLTGTSGGLTDTQYF. For the CDR3, the DNA is TGTGCCAGCAGCCTAACCGGGACTTCCGGGGGGTTGACAGATACGCAGTATTTT.

This clone was observed a single time. The chain recombines TRBV7-2 with TRBJ2-5, with 8 bases fitting TRBD2. Germline assignment: CDR1 SGHTA and CDR2 FQGNSA. The CDR3 is 16 amino acids. V shed 7 bases, J shed 4 bases, and the junction held 14 bases outside the gene matches. The CDR3 DNA sequence: TGTGCCAGCAACCTTCGGGCGGGGGGTTCCCCAGAGACCCAGTACTTC. Its protein product is CASNLRAGGSPETQYF.

CDR3 in amino acids: CASSSEPGLASYNEQFF. The CDR3 nucleotides read TGTGCCAGCAGCTCGGAACCGGGACTAGCGTCCTACAATGAGCAGTTCTTC. The chain combines TRBV13 with TRBJ2-1, with 10 positions matching TRBD2. V was pared by 4 bases and J by 1 base, with 7 bases of the junction left unmatched. This CDR3 region has 17 residues. Germline V CDR1 and CDR2: PRHDT, FYEKMQ (reference sequence).

This rearrangement joins TRBV5-1 to TRBJ2-2, with no clear D. Germline V CDR1 and CDR2: SGHRS, YFSETQ. The V end lost 2 bases, the J end lost 1 base, and 6 bases lay between the germline ends. The CDR3 is made up of 14 amino acids. Here the CDR3 reads CASSFELNTGELFF. The CDR3 DNA follows: TGCGCCAGCAGCTTCGAGTTGAACACCGGGGAGCTGTTTTTT.

This chain links TRBV2 with TRBJ2-7; maybe TRBD2 (5 bases). Trimming left V 4 bases short and J 2 bases short, with 12 bases between. CDR1 and CDR2 from the germline V gene are SNHLY and FYNNEI. The CDR3 loop spans 14 amino acids. This CDR3 reads CASSGNSVAYEQYF. The CDR3 DNA reads as TGTGCCAGCAGTGGGAATAGCGTCGCCTACGAGCAGTACTTC.

In DNA form, the CDR3 reads TGTGCCAGCAGTTTCGGGTATTCACCCCTCCACTTT. This translates into CASSFGYSPLHF. The V call is TRBV28, the J call TRBJ1-6; D remains unclear. The CDR3 is made up of 12 amino acids. V shed 3 bases and J shed 8 bases, with 5 bases lying between them. Germline assignment: CDR1 MDHEN and CDR2 SYDVKM. The full variable domain, completed using reference TRBV28 and TRBJ1-6, is DVKVTQSSRYLVKRTGEKVFLECVQDMDHENMFWYRQDPGLGLRLIYFSYDVKMKEKGDIPEGYSVSREKKERFSLILESASTNQTSMYLCASSFGYSPLHFGNGTRLTVT.

The chain joins TRBV11-2 to TRBJ1-2; D unresolved. The CDR3 consists of 13 residues. V was cut by 5 bases and J by 4 bases, with 11 bases left in between. CDR1 is SGHAT, CDR2 FQNNGV, per germline. DNA of the CDR3: TGTGCCAGCAGCCCGTCGGTAGCCTATGGCTACACCTTC. Amino acids: CASSPSVAYGYTF.

The J gene is TRBJ2-4, the V gene TRBV5-6; no clear D. In germline, CDR1 is SGHDT, CDR2 YYEEEE. V shed 1 base and J shed 7 bases, with 6 bases lying between them. This CDR3 region has 12 residues. The CDR3 DNA follows: TGTGCCAGCAGCTTGCTGGCTAACATTCAGTACTTC. It specifies CASSLLANIQYF.

This clone was counted once. This rearrangement joins TRBV27 to TRBJ1-2; TRBD1 aligns across 8 bases. Germline V gene sequence: CDR1 MNHEY, CDR2 SMNVEV (reference sequence). V lost 5 bases, J lost 8 bases, and 4 bases stayed unmatched. CDR3 length equals 12 residues. CDR3 region: CASSAGGMGYTF. In nucleotides, the CDR3 is TGTGCCAGCAGTGCAGGGGGCATGGGCTACACCTTC.

In DNA form, the CDR3 reads TGTGCCAGCAGCCCTGTAGCGGGAGAGCAGTACTTC. It yields the protein CASSPVAGEQYF. J is TRBJ2-7 and V is TRBV7-6; 8 bases agree with TRBD2. The V gene's germline CDR1 is SGHVS and CDR2 FNYEAQ. V trimming: 5 bases; J trimming: 7 bases; junction bases outside the gene matches: 4. CDR3 size: 12 residues.

The CDR3 DNA reads TGTGCCAGCAGTGATCGGACAGGGACCCAGCCCCAGCATTTT. Encoded protein: CASSDRTGTQPQHF. The chain combines TRBV27 with TRBJ1-5; 8 nucleotides align to TRBD1. There are 14 residues in the CDR3. The germline V gene encodes CDR1 MNHEY and CDR2 SMNVEV (reference sequence). Trimming at V came to 5 bases and at J to 7 bases, leaving 7 bases not matched to a gene.

The gene calls are TRBV18 and TRBJ1-2; D uncertain. Germline assignment: CDR1 KGHSH and CDR2 LQKENI. Trimming stripped 7 bases from V and 2 bases from J, with 11 bases between. The CDR3 is 13 amino acids. The CDR3 loop is CASFADINYGYTF. The CDR3 coding sequence is TGTGCCAGCTTCGCCGACATAAACTATGGCTACACCTTC.